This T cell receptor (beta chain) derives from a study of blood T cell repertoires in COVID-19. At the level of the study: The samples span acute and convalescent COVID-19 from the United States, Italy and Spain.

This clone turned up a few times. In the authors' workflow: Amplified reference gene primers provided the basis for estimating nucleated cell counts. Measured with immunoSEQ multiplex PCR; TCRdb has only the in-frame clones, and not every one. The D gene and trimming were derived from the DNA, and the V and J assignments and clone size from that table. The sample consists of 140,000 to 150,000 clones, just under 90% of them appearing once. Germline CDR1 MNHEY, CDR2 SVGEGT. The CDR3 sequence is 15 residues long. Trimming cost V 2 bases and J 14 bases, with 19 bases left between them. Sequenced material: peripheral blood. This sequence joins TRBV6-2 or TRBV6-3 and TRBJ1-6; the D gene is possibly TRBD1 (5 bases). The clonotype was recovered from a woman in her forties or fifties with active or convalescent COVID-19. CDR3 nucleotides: TGTGCCAGCAGTTACCCCCTGATTGGGACTTCGGCCCTCCACTTT. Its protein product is CASSYPLIGTSALHF.